This is a list of T cell receptor beta chains from one sample in a study of regulatory T cells in long-lasting Graves disease. TCRdb reanalysed the multiplex PCR reads using MiXCR and keeps one entry per CDR3 protein. The top ten clones hold 15% to 20% of a sample with around 450,000 distinct CDR3 sequences, about 15% of them seen once. These data are also associated with another study on T cells in Graves' hyperthyroidism and ophthalmopathy.

The source was peripheral blood mononuclear cells (PBMCs), collected at new diagnosis, from a patient treated with antithyroid drugs. Receptors were obtained from a woman in her thirties with Graves disease. The CDR3 runs from the conserved cysteine through the conserved F or W. D genes are given only for firm matches. Clone size, where shown, is once, few, many, or a class for clones that have expanded.

j_call: TRBJ2-3
v_call: TRBV12-3/TRBV12-4
clone_size: many
d_call: TRBD1
cdr3_aa: CASSNRDRGTDTQYF
cdr3_nt: TGTGCCAGCAGTAACCGGGACAGGGGTACAGATACGCAGTATTTT

j_call: TRBJ2-5
v_call: TRBV2
clone_size: many
d_call: .
cdr3_aa: CASRTLGTCDETQYF
cdr3_nt: TGTGCCAGCAGAACACTAGGGACTTGTGATGAGACCCAGTACTTC

j_call: TRBJ2-5
v_call: TRBV12-5
clone_size: few
d_call: .
cdr3_aa: CASGSIPKQGAGKETQYF
cdr3_nt: TGTGCTAGTGGTTCGATACCGAAACAGGGAGCGGGTAAAGAGACCCAGTACTTC

j_call: TRBJ2-2
v_call: TRBV18
clone_size: once
d_call: .
cdr3_aa: CASPPRNTGELFF
cdr3_nt: TGTGCCAGCCCGCCGAGAAACACCGGGGAGCTGTTTTTT

j_call: TRBJ1-5
v_call: TRBV28
clone_size: many
d_call: TRBD1
cdr3_aa: CASSFLGDRVNQPQHF
cdr3_nt: TGTGCCAGCAGTTTTCTTGGGGACAGGGTAAATCAGCCCCAGCATTTT

j_call: TRBJ2-1
v_call: TRBV6-9
clone_size: few
d_call: TRBD2
cdr3_aa: CASSYGLAGGPFVYEQFF
cdr3_nt: TGTGCCAGCAGTTACGGACTAGCGGGAGGGCCCTTCGTCTATGAGCAGTTCTTC

j_call: TRBJ2-3
v_call: TRBV13
clone_size: .
d_call: .
cdr3_aa: CASSLGRGGSTDTQYF
cdr3_nt: TGTGCCAGCAGCTTAGGCCGCGGCGGCAGCACAGATACGCAGTATTTT

j_call: TRBJ2-2
v_call: TRBV3-1
clone_size: .
d_call: .
cdr3_aa: CASSQGSRGGELFF
cdr3_nt: TGTGCCAGCAGCCAAGGAAGTAGGGGTGGGGAGCTGTTTTTT

j_call: TRBJ1-4
v_call: TRBV30
clone_size: many
d_call: .
cdr3_aa: CAWSVPGNEKLFF
cdr3_nt: TGTGCCTGGAGTGTGCCCGGTAATGAAAAACTGTTTTTT

j_call: TRBJ2-7
v_call: TRBV10-3
clone_size: .
d_call: .
cdr3_aa: CAISQWESEQYF
cdr3_nt: TGTGCCATCAGTCAGTGGGAGAGTGAGCAGTACTTC

j_call: TRBJ2-3
v_call: TRBV2
clone_size: many
d_call: .
cdr3_aa: CASMGRATDTQYF
cdr3_nt: TGTGCCAGCATGGGCAGGGCCACAGATACGCAGTATTTT

j_call: TRBJ1-6
v_call: TRBV28
clone_size: many
d_call: .
cdr3_aa: CASSTGGRPNSPLHF
cdr3_nt: TGTGCCAGCAGCACCGGGGGACGGCCGAATTCACCCCTCCACTTT

j_call: TRBJ2-3
v_call: TRBV5-1
clone_size: .
d_call: .
cdr3_aa: CASSPTGDGTDTQYF
cdr3_nt: TGCGCCAGCAGCCCGACAGGAGACGGGACAGATACGCAGTATTTT

j_call: TRBJ1-5
v_call: TRBV24-1
clone_size: many
d_call: TRBD1
cdr3_aa: CATSDYTGDLAGQPQHF
cdr3_nt: TGTGCCACCAGTGATTATACAGGGGACCTCGCGGGTCAGCCCCAGCATTTT

j_call: TRBJ2-7
v_call: TRBV15
clone_size: once
d_call: TRBD1
cdr3_aa: CATSRVTGYEQYF
cdr3_nt: TGTGCCACCAGCAGAGTGACAGGGTACGAGCAGTACTTC

j_call: TRBJ2-7
v_call: TRBV3-1
clone_size: many
d_call: TRBD2
cdr3_aa: CASSPGTGSGSNHEQYF
cdr3_nt: TGTGCCAGCAGCCCCGGTACAGGTAGCGGGAGCAACCACGAGCAGTACTTC

j_call: TRBJ2-7
v_call: TRBV28
clone_size: many
d_call: TRBD1
cdr3_aa: CASSKRGQGNILLREQYF
cdr3_nt: TGTGCCAGCAGCAAGAGGGGACAGGGCAATATTCTTCTACGCGAGCAGTACTTC

j_call: TRBJ2-1
v_call: TRBV6-1
clone_size: many
d_call: TRBD2
cdr3_aa: CASSPRGGRNNEQFF
cdr3_nt: TGTGCCAGCAGCCCCCGCGGCGGGAGGAACAATGAGCAGTTCTTC

j_call: TRBJ2-1
v_call: TRBV10-2
clone_size: .
d_call: TRBD2
cdr3_aa: CASSAGRAVEQFF
cdr3_nt: TGCGCCAGCAGTGCCGGGAGGGCCGTTGAGCAGTTCTTC

j_call: TRBJ2-2
v_call: TRBV3-1
clone_size: .
d_call: .
cdr3_aa: CASSRQGIGGGELFF
cdr3_nt: TGTGCCAGCAGCCGGCAGGGCATTGGTGGGGGGGAGCTGTTTTTT

j_call: TRBJ2-5
v_call: TRBV2
clone_size: many
d_call: .
cdr3_aa: CASRRDSQETQYF
cdr3_nt: TGTGCCAGCCGGAGGGACAGCCAAGAGACCCAGTACTTC

j_call: TRBJ2-1
v_call: TRBV4-1
clone_size: few
d_call: .
cdr3_aa: CASSQVEAATSYNEQFF
cdr3_nt: TGCGCCAGCAGCCAAGTGGAAGCGGCTACGTCCTACAATGAGCAGTTCTTC

j_call: TRBJ1-2
v_call: TRBV7-8
clone_size: many
d_call: .
cdr3_aa: CASSLAATRTANYGYTF
cdr3_nt: TGTGCCAGCAGCTTAGCGGCGACCCGGACAGCTAACTATGGCTACACCTTC

j_call: TRBJ2-5
v_call: TRBV27
clone_size: many
d_call: TRBD2
cdr3_aa: CASRPLQFGTSGKSIGTQYF
cdr3_nt: TGTGCCAGCAGACCACTTCAGTTTGGGACTAGCGGGAAGTCCATCGGGACCCAGTACTTC

j_call: TRBJ1-1
v_call: TRBV20-1
clone_size: many
d_call: .
cdr3_aa: CSAETVGNTEAFF
cdr3_nt: TGCAGTGCCGAGACGGTGGGGAACACTGAAGCTTTCTTT

j_call: TRBJ1-2
v_call: TRBV2
clone_size: .
d_call: .
cdr3_aa: CASRETRTAGGYTF
cdr3_nt: TGTGCCAGCAGGGAGACCAGGACGGCCGGGGGCTACACCTTC

j_call: TRBJ1-4
v_call: TRBV28
clone_size: many
d_call: .
cdr3_aa: CASSLPTNEKLFF
cdr3_nt: TGTGCCAGCAGTCTACCAACTAATGAAAAACTGTTTTTT

j_call: TRBJ1-2
v_call: TRBV5-1
clone_size: .
d_call: .
cdr3_aa: CASSTTTGAGYGYTF
cdr3_nt: TGCGCCAGCAGCACCACCACGGGGGCCGGCTATGGCTACACCTTC

j_call: TRBJ2-1
v_call: TRBV7-3
clone_size: many
d_call: TRBD1
cdr3_aa: CASGTGMDEQFF
cdr3_nt: TGTGCCAGCGGGACAGGGATGGATGAGCAGTTCTTC

j_call: TRBJ1-6
v_call: TRBV14
clone_size: few
d_call: .
cdr3_aa: CASSLRQDSNSPLHF
cdr3_nt: TGTGCCAGCAGCTTACGTCAGGATTCCAATTCACCCCTCCACTTT

j_call: TRBJ2-3
v_call: TRBV6-5
clone_size: .
d_call: .
cdr3_aa: CASSYTGYPQYF
cdr3_nt: TGTGCCAGCAGTTACACAGGGTATCCGCAGTATTTT

j_call: TRBJ2-5
v_call: TRBV20-1
clone_size: many
d_call: TRBD1
cdr3_aa: CSAQDRGLSETQYF
cdr3_nt: TGCAGTGCCCAAGACAGGGGGCTGAGCGAGACCCAGTACTTC

j_call: TRBJ2-5
v_call: TRBV20-1
clone_size: many
d_call: TRBD1
cdr3_aa: CSASGQVGETQYF
cdr3_nt: TGCAGTGCTTCGGGACAGGTGGGAGAGACCCAGTACTTC

j_call: TRBJ2-3
v_call: TRBV18
clone_size: many
d_call: .
cdr3_aa: CASSPPGQPRTDTQYF
cdr3_nt: TGTGCCAGCTCACCACCGGGACAACCCCGCACAGATACGCAGTATTTT

j_call: TRBJ1-4
v_call: TRBV10-2
clone_size: .
d_call: .
cdr3_aa: CASGRGAYNEKLFF
cdr3_nt: TGCGCCAGCGGACGGGGGGCCTACAATGAAAAACTGTTTTTT

j_call: TRBJ2-3
v_call: TRBV3-1
clone_size: many
d_call: .
cdr3_aa: CASSQVAGDTQYF
cdr3_nt: TGTGCCAGCAGCCAAGTCGCGGGAGATACGCAGTATTTT

j_call: TRBJ1-2
v_call: TRBV5-1
clone_size: many
d_call: .
cdr3_aa: CASSKDITSGYTF
cdr3_nt: TGCGCCAGCAGCAAGGACATTACGAGTGGCTACACCTTC

j_call: TRBJ2-7
v_call: TRBV10-1
clone_size: few
d_call: .
cdr3_aa: CASSEPGLNRTEQYF
cdr3_nt: TGCGCCAGCAGTGAACCCGGACTAAACCGTACAGAGCAGTACTTC

j_call: TRBJ2-5
v_call: TRBV11-2
clone_size: many
d_call: TRBD2
cdr3_aa: CASSFRAGGAETQYF
cdr3_nt: TGTGCCAGCAGCTTTAGAGCGGGAGGGGCAGAGACCCAGTACTTC

j_call: TRBJ1-5
v_call: TRBV18
clone_size: many
d_call: TRBD1
cdr3_aa: CASSSTGGLGQPQHF
cdr3_nt: TGTGCCAGCTCCTCGACAGGGGGCCTCGGTCAGCCCCAGCATTTT

j_call: TRBJ2-1
v_call: TRBV19
clone_size: many
d_call: .
cdr3_aa: CASSIEVRLCEQFF
cdr3_nt: TGTGCCAGTAGTATAGAGGTTAGACTATGTGAGCAGTTCTTC